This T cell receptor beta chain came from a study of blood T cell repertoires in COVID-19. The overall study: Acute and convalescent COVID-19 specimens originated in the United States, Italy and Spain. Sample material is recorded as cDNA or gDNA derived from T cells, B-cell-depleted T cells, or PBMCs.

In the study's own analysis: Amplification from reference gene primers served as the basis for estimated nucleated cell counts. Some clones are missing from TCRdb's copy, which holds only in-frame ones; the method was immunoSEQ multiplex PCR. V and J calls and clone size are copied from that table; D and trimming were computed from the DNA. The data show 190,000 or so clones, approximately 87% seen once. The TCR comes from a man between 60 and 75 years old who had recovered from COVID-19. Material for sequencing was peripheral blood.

The CDR3 bases are TGTGCCAGCAGCGTAGACCCGACTAGCGGGAGTTACAATGAGCAGTTCTTC. Its protein is CASSVDPTSGSYNEQFF. The chain carries TRBV9 and TRBJ2-1, with 12 bases identical to TRBD2. The germline V gene has CDR1 SGDLS and CDR2 YYNGEE. The CDR3 runs to 17 residues. V lost 0 bases and J lost 4; bases outside the gene matches: 5.